The 24 T cell receptor beta chains below were found in one sample sequenced in a study of blood T cell repertoires in COVID-19. Assay: immunoSEQ multiplex PCR; the TCRdb copy retains only in-frame clones and omits some. The data contain around 150,000 clones, under 90% of them singletons. The specimen sequenced was PBMCs or T cells enriched from blood (not recorded which). The receptors were gathered from a woman aged 60 to 75 who had recovered from COVID-19.

The chain links TRBV3-1 (or the pseudogene TRBV3-2) to TRBJ2-2, with TRBD1 identical over 8 bases. Trimming at V came to 0 bases and at J to 2 bases, leaving 8 bases not matched to a gene. The CDR3 loop spans 18 amino acids. CDR1 is LGHDT, CDR2 YNNKEL, per germline (reference sequence). This CDR3 is CASSQDRVRGRNTGELFF. The CDR3 nucleotides read TGTGCCAGCAGCCAAGACCGTGTCAGGGGGCGCAACACCGGGGAGCTGTTTTTT.

The chain recombines TRBV4-2 with TRBJ1-3; no clear D. The CDR3 contains 16 residues. V gave up 1 base and J gave up 0 bases, with 10 bases separating them. Germline CDR1 LGHNA, CDR2 YNFKEQ. CDR3 residues: CASSQVLRSSGNTIYF. The CDR3 DNA is TGTGCCAGCAGCCAAGTCCTCCGCAGCTCTGGAAACACCATATATTTT.

The chain uses TRBV6-1 and TRBJ1-1; D is uncertain. Germline assignment: CDR1 MNHNS and CDR2 SASEGT. With 1 base removed from V and 1 base from J, the gap between germline ends came to 7 bases. This CDR3 region has 14 residues. Here the CDR3 DNA reads TGTGCCAGCAGTGAAGGGTTACAGAACACTGAAGCTTTCTTT. It yields the protein CASSEGLQNTEAFF.

V gene TRBV30 combines with J gene TRBJ1-6, with D tentatively TRBD1 (6 bases). The CDR3 is 14 residues long. The V gene's germline CDR1 is GTSNPN and CDR2 SVGIG (reference sequence). With 0 bases removed from V and 10 bases from J, the gap between germline ends came to 13 bases. CDR3 in DNA: TGTGCCTGGAGTGTACTACAGGGTGGATCACCCCTCCACTTT. Protein sequence: CAWSVLQGGSPLHF.

This clone is a singleton in its sample. V gene TRBV11-3 combines with J gene TRBJ1-1; TRBD1 might be the D (6 bases). The V gene's germline CDR1 is SGHNT and CDR2 YENEEA. Trimming pared 0 bases from V and 0 bases from J, leaving 17 bases between. The length of the CDR3 is 18 residues. CDR3 in DNA: TGTGCCAGCAGCTTAGATTTCCCTCATGGGGGCATGAACACTGAAGCTTTCTTT. It is translated as CASSLDFPHGGMNTEAFF.

The chain combines TRBV29-1 with TRBJ1-1, with 7 bases lining up with TRBD1. The CDR3 runs to 14 residues. The V gene's germline CDR1 is SQVTM and CDR2 ANQGSEA. CDR3 in amino acids: CSGVWDSVNTEAFF. The DNA of the CDR3 is TGCAGTGGGGTATGGGACAGCGTGAACACTGAAGCTTTCTTT.

The chain couples TRBV19 to TRBJ1-2; TRBD1 matches at 9 bases. The germline CDR1 and CDR2 sequences are LNHDA and SQIVND (reference sequence). Trimming took 4 bases from V and 8 from J; bases not matched to a gene: 11. The CDR3 covers 15 residues. The CDR3, as DNA: TGTGCCAGTAGTAAACAACAGGACAGGGGCCTCGGCTACACCTTC. Translation gives CASSKQQDRGLGYTF.

Remarks on this clone: Different DNA sequences within this sample yield the same CDR3. The chain carries TRBV19 and TRBJ1-3; D is uncertain. V shed 5 bases and J shed 0 bases, with 5 bases lying between them. Germline CDR1 and CDR2: LNHDA and SQIVND (reference sequence). The CDR3 is 13 amino acids. The CDR3 DNA reads as TGTGCCAGTAGTCCCCTCTCTGGAAACACCATATATTTT. Amino acid sequence: CASSPLSGNTIYF. The whole variable domain, filled in from reference TRBV19 and TRBJ1-3, reads DGGITQSPKYLFRKEGQNVTLSCEQNLNHDAMYWYRQDPGQGLRLIYYSQIVNDFQKGDIAEGYSVSREKKESFPLTVTSAQKNPTAFYLCASSPLSGNTIYFGEGSWLTVV.

The CDR3 spells CASRPDSNKNTEAFF. The DNA of the CDR3 is TGTGCCAGCAGGCCCGACAGTAACAAGAACACTGAAGCTTTCTTT. This chain connects TRBV6-5 to TRBJ1-1; the D gene is possibly TRBD1 (5 bases). CDR1 MNHEY and CDR2 SVGAGI come from the germline V gene. V was cut by 6 bases and J by 1 base, with 15 bases left in between. The CDR3 runs 15 residues.

The chain uses TRBV7-2 and TRBJ2-2, with TRBD2 identical over 12 bases. The ends lost 0 bases at V and 5 bases at J; junction bases unmatched: 13. Per germline, CDR1 SGHTA and CDR2 FQGNSA. This CDR3 comprises 20 residues. In DNA, the CDR3 is TGTGCCAGCAGCTTAGCGCTGGGGCGGCTAGCGGGGGGGAAGACCGGGGAGCTGTTTTTT. This gives the protein CASSLALGRLAGGKTGELFF.

The chain links TRBV2 to TRBJ2-1; D may be TRBD1 (5 bases). Germline CDR1 is SNHLY and CDR2 is FYNNEI. There are 14 residues in the CDR3. The germline V and J ends were trimmed by 4 bases and 4 bases, with 11 bases remaining between them. In DNA, the CDR3 is TGTGCCAGCAGTGTTTCCAGGGCTTACAATGAGCAGTTCTTC. Its translation is CASSVSRAYNEQFF. Full variable domain (rest looked up from reference TRBV2 and TRBJ2-1): EPEVTQTPSHQVTQMGQEVILRCVPISNHLYFYWYRQILGQKVEFLVSFYNNEISEKSEIFDDQFSVERPDGSNFTLKIRSTKLEDSAMYFCASSVSRAYNEQFFGPGTRLTVL.

The V and J genes are TRBV7-2 and TRBJ2-5; tentatively, D is TRBD2 (6 bases). From germline, CDR1 is SGHTA and CDR2 FQGNSA. The CDR3 has 14 amino acids. Between the trimmed V and J ends, which lost 8 bases and 3 bases, there was a span of 16 bases. The CDR3 DNA reads as TGTGCCAGCCAGACCGAAAGACTAGAAGAGACCCAGTACTTC. Amino acid sequence: CASQTERLEETQYF. Full variable domain (missing parts from reference TRBV7-2 and TRBJ2-5): GAGVSQSPSNKVTEKGKDVELRCDPISGHTALYWYRQSLGQGLEFLIYFQGNSAPDKSGLPSDRFSAERTGGSVSTLTIQRTQQEDSAVYLCASQTERLEETQYFGPGTRLLVL.

In its sample, this clone was seen a few times. The chain's CDR3 is CSAGFDGGYTF. Here the CDR3 DNA reads TGCAGTGCGGGCTTTGATGGTGGCTACACCTTC. This chain connects TRBV20-1 to TRBJ1-2; no definite D call. Germline V CDR1 and CDR2: DFQATT, SNEGSKA (reference sequence). This CDR3 has 11 amino acids. Between the trimmed V and J ends, which lost 6 bases and 7 bases, there was a span of 12 bases.

The chain couples TRBV3-1 (or the pseudogene TRBV3-2) to TRBJ2-5, with TRBD2 matching over 16 bases. Germline-derived CDR1 and CDR2 are LGHDT and YNNKEL (reference sequence). The CDR3 contains 15 residues. V lost 5 bases, J lost 5 bases, and 2 bases stayed unmatched. The DNA of the CDR3 is TGTGCCAGCAGCTGGGGACTAGCGGGGGGGGAGACCCAGTACTTC. The encoded protein is CASSWGLAGGETQYF.

This chain links TRBV30 with TRBJ1-3; D call uncertain. The CDR3 sequence is 15 residues long. Germline V gene data show CDR1 as GTSNPN and CDR2 as SVGIG (reference sequence). Deletions cut 0 bases from V and 3 bases from J, with 12 bases between. The CDR3 sequence is CAWSVGAGFGNTIYF. In DNA form, the CDR3 reads TGTGCCTGGAGTGTTGGTGCCGGGTTTGGAAACACCATATATTTT.

The chain has TRBV29-1 and TRBJ1-3; D uncertain. CDR3 size: 11 residues. The germline gives CDR1 SQVTM, CDR2 ANQGSEA. Trimming cost V 6 bases and J 2 bases, with 5 bases left between them. The CDR3 protein is CSVRPGNTIYF. In nucleotides, the CDR3 is TGCAGCGTCCGTCCTGGAAACACCATATATTTT.

Details on this clone: Other DNA variants within this sample encode the same CDR3. The V gene is TRBV18, the J gene TRBJ1-4; 8 bases line up with TRBD1. The V segment lost 3 bases and the J segment 4 bases; nucleotides outside the gene matches: 1. Per germline, CDR1 KGHSH and CDR2 LQKENI. CDR3 length equals 14 residues. CDR3 loop: CASSPGQGNEKLFF. DNA for the CDR3: TGTGCCAGCTCACCCGGACAGGGTAATGAAAAACTGTTTTTT.

A word on this clone: An end of the junction does not agree with germline; a read error may underlie this. This chain joins TRBV6-5 and TRBJ1-3; tentatively, D is TRBD1 (5 bases). Looked up from germline, CDR1 is MNHEY and CDR2 is SVGAGI. The CDR3 spans 12 residues. The CDR3 bases are TGTGCCAGCCTGAGCGGGGGAAGCACCATATATTTT. Its protein product is CASLSGGSTIYF.

The genes are TRBV7-2 and TRBJ2-7; 9 bases match TRBD2. After removal of 4 bases from V and 6 bases from J, the junction contained 10 bases not matched to a gene. The germline CDR1 and CDR2 sequences are SGHTA and FQGNSA. There are 15 residues in the CDR3. The CDR3 region is CASSSLAGAQGEQYF. The CDR3 nucleotides are TGTGCCAGCAGCTCATTAGCGGGGGCCCAGGGCGAGCAGTACTTC. The full variable domain, completed using reference TRBV7-2 and TRBJ2-7, is GAGVSQSPSNKVTEKGKDVELRCDPISGHTALYWYRQSLGQGLEFLIYFQGNSAPDKSGLPSDRFSAERTGGSVSTLTIQRTQQEDSAVYLCASSSLAGAQGEQYFGPGTRLTVT.

J is TRBJ1-2 and V is TRBV14; D is ambiguous. This CDR3 has 14 residues. Germline lookup yields CDR1 SGHDN and CDR2 FVKESK. The V end was cut by 4 bases, the J end by 7 bases, with 16 bases between. CDR3 in DNA: TGTGCCAGCAGCCCAAGTATGGCTGGCCGTGGCTACACCTTC. Its translation is CASSPSMAGRGYTF.

J is TRBJ1-3 and V is TRBV9, with D perhaps TRBD1 (6 bases). V was trimmed by 4 bases and J by 8 bases, leaving 16 bases between them. Germline V gene data show CDR1 as SGDLS and CDR2 as YYNGEE. This CDR3 region has 14 residues. The chain's CDR3 is CASSSRGGSDTIYF. DNA of the CDR3: TGTGCCAGCAGCTCCCGTGGGGGCTCGGACACCATATATTTT.

The V call is TRBV5-1, the J call TRBJ1-1, with D perhaps matching TRBD1 (5 bases). V dropped 4 bases and J dropped 0 bases, with 13 bases sitting between them. Germline lookup yields CDR1 SGHRS and CDR2 YFSETQ. The CDR3 covers 15 residues. In nucleotides, the CDR3 is TGCGCCAGCAGCCCCGGGCAGGGTCTGAACACTGAAGCTTTCTTT. Translation: CASSPGQGLNTEAFF.

The chain couples TRBV6-7 to TRBJ1-2; D might be TRBD1 (6 bases). TRBV6-7 is placed among ORFs of uncertain function. Between the trimmed V and J ends, which lost 7 bases and 4 bases, there was a span of 13 bases. The CDR3 runs 13 residues. The CDR3 sequence: CASTTWGPYGYTF. CDR3 DNA: TGTGCCAGCACCACGTGGGGGCCCTATGGCTACACCTTC.

The V gene is TRBV7-9, the J gene TRBJ1-6, with no clear D. The length of the CDR3 is 14 residues. Per germline, CDR1 SEHNR and CDR2 FQNEAQ (reference sequence). Deletions cut 5 bases from V and 10 bases from J, with 15 bases between. The CDR3 loop reads CASSPAGGSSPLHF. DNA for the CDR3: TGTGCCAGCAGCCCCGCGGGAGGGAGCTCACCCCTCCACTTT.